This T cell receptor beta chain came from a study of neurological immune-mediated disorders. Documented time point: longitudinal time-point 3. This clonotype was recorded many times. Using its own MiXCR run on the 5' RACE reads, TCRdb lists one record per CDR3 protein. The data hold 95,000 to 110,000 distinct CDR3 sequences, with about a tenth observed a single time. This clonotype originated in a female donor with HTLV-1-associated myelopathy (HAM/TSP). Sequenced: PBMCs.

The CDR3 DNA reads as TGCGCCAGCAGTCGGGACTCAACTAGAACGGAGACCCAGTACTTC. Protein sequence: CASSRDSTRTETQYF. This rearrangement joins TRBV5-1 to TRBJ2-5, with TRBD2 as a possible D gene (6 bases). There are 15 residues in the CDR3. V gave up 5 bases and J gave up 5 bases, with 19 bases separating them. Looked up from germline, CDR1 is SGHRS and CDR2 is YFSETQ.